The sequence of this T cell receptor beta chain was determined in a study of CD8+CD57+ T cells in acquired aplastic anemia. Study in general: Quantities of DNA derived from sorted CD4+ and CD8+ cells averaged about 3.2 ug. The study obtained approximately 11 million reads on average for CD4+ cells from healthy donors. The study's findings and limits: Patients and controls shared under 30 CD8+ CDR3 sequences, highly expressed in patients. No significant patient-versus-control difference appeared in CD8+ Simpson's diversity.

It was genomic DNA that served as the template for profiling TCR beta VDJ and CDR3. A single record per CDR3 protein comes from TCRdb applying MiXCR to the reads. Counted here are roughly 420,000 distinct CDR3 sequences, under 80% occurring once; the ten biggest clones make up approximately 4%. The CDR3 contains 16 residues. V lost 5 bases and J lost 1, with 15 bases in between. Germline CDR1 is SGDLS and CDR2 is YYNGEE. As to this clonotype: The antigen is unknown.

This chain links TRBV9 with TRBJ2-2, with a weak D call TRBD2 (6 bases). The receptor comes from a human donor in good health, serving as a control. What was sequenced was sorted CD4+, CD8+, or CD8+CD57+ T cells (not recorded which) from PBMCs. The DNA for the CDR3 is TGTGCCAGCAGTGTGCCCGGGGGACGGAACACCGGGGAGCTGTTTTTT. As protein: CASSVPGGRNTGELFF. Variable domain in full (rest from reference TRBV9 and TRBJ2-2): DSGVTQTPKHLITATGQRVTLRCSPRSGDLSVYWYQQSLDQGLQFLIQYYNGEERAKGNILERFSAQQFPDLHSELNLSSLELGDSALYFCASSVPGGRNTGELFFGEGSRLTVL.